This TCR beta chain was identified in a study of blood T cell repertoires in COVID-19 (dated by TCRdb to 2018 to 2021). Study-level background: Samples from collaborators originated in the United States, Italy and Spain and spanned both the acute and convalescent phases of COVID-19. The prospective study material was composed of cDNA or gDNA derived from T cells, B-cell-depleted T cells, or PBMCs. The samples were drawn from the first 160 participants of the ongoing ImmuneRACE study and from 1,254 subjects provided by 6 global collaborators. Deeply sampled blood TCRbeta repertoires from subjects exposed to, actively infected with, or recovered from COVID-19 were included in the dataset. Where available, HLA class I and class II types were obtained from metadata supplied by the sample provider rather than from assay-based typing. The repertoires were released in a freely available public database intended as a resource for research on the immune response to SARS-CoV-2. Nearly every sample came with metadata listing a de-identified subject ID, COVID-19 status, age in years and sex.

The cysteine opens and the phenylalanine closes a CDR3 of 13 amino acids. The DNA shown is the 39-base CDR3, in frame from base 1. CDR1 MNHEY and CDR2 SVGAGI were looked up in the germline V gene. TCRbeta CDR3 regions were amplified from genomic DNA by means of the immunoSEQ Assay, a bias-controlled multiplex PCR. The authors' analysis ran thus. The number of nucleated cells in each sample was estimated from the amplification of reference gene primers within the assay. Sequence reads were collapsed and filtered to measure the absolute abundance of every unique TCRbeta CDR3 rearrangement. Productive Simpson clonality was computed per sample as the square root of Simpson's diversity index over productive rearrangements. TCRdb mirrors the immuneACCESS table, restricted to in-frame sequences. Some clones are absent from its copies; in checked studies, under half trace to an unresolved V gene, and the reason for the others is unknown. V and J calls plus clone size are reproduced from that table; the DNA served to infer D and trimming. Here the sample has hundreds of thousands of clones; roughly 86% occur a single time. Together, the top ten hold 2% to 2.5% of the sample.

General conclusions and limits of the study: The amount of clinical and demographic metadata varied by source and participant and was provided uncurated.

In regard to this clone: Its antigen is currently not known. There are no base qualities to consult, and no much larger clone falls within one base.

Participants in the prospective study were enrolled through a virtual design, were aged roughly 18 to 100 years, and lived in some 24 United States geographic areas. To assign participants to cohorts, the prospective study relied on clinical history that participants themselves reported in a screening survey and a study questionnaire. Recovered participants in ImmuneRACE Cohort 3 were defined as having two consecutive negative NP/OP PCR tests, clearance from a healthcare professional, or resolution of symptoms. In the prospective study, mobile phlebotomists collected whole blood, serum and a nasopharyngeal or oropharyngeal swab from each participant. Prospective study participants could optionally give additional blood draws and questionnaires over a roughly 2-month period. Blood samples from the prospective study were shipped frozen or at room temperature prior to DNA extraction.

The receptor's source is a woman aged 45-60 years who had recovered from COVID-19. The rearranged chain carries TRBV6-5 and TRBJ2-2; 7 bases in the middle match TRBD2. The sequenced sample was PBMCs or T cells enriched from blood (not recorded which). The nucleotide sequence reads TGTGCATACCGGGGGGCGAACACCGGGGAGCTGTTTTTT. The resulting protein is CAYRGANTGELFF.